A selection of T cell receptor beta chains follows, all from one sample in a study of OX40 agonist ivuxolimab in advanced cancers. TCRdb keeps only in-frame clones here, not all; method: immunoSEQ multiplex PCR. Of roughly 55,000 clones listed, more than 75% are singletons. Source: CD4+ or CD8+ T cells sorted from blood, taken in a trial of the OX40 agonist ivuxolimab. These receptors came from an adult with an advanced solid tumor such as melanoma, head and neck, liver or kidney cancer. Both conserved end residues are part of each CDR3. The D gene is left open where the match is weak. Clone sizes are given selectively: once, few, many, or a class where the clone is expanded.

D	V	J	size	CDR3	DNA
-	TRBV9	TRBJ2-7	-	CASSTNTPLYYEQYF	TGTGCCAGCAGCACTAACACTCCACTGTATTACGAGCAGTACTTC
-	TRBV7-9	TRBJ1-4	-	CASSLALGDVAEKLFF	TGTGCCAGCAGCTTAGCGCTGGGGGATGTGGCTGAAAAACTGTTTTTT
-	TRBV16	TRBJ1-3	-	CASSQLRGADTIYF	TGTGCCAGCAGCCAGCTCAGAGGGGCAGACACCATATATTTT
TRBD1	TRBV7-6	TRBJ1-1	-	CASSLGGQWNTEAFF	TGTGCCAGCAGCTTAGGGGGACAGTGGAACACTGAAGCTTTCTTT
TRBD1	TRBV16	TRBJ2-1	-	CASDRGGNEQFF	TGTGCCAGTGACAGGGGGGGCAATGAGCAGTTCTTC
TRBD2	TRBV28	TRBJ2-5	-	CASTTGLAGGGQYF	TGTGCCAGCACCACAGGACTAGCGGGAGGAGGCCAGTACTTC
TRBD2	TRBV7-9	TRBJ2-2	-	CASSSPLPSGYTNTGELFF	TGTGCCAGCAGCTCCCCCTTGCCTAGCGGGTACACTAACACCGGGGAGCTGTTTTTT
TRBD2	TRBV6-5	TRBJ2-5	-	CASSSSGSAETQYF	TGTGCCAGCAGTTCGAGCGGGAGTGCGGAGACCCAGTACTTC
-	TRBV10-3	TRBJ1-1	-	CAISESPKNTEAFF	TGTGCCATCAGTGAGTCCCCTAAGAACACTGAAGCTTTCTTT
TRBD1	TRBV4-1	TRBJ1-2	-	CASSQAGQGVPNYGYTF	TGCGCCAGCAGCCAAGCTGGACAGGGGGTTCCTAACTATGGCTACACCTTC
-	TRBV11-2	TRBJ2-6	once	CASRPPGANVLTF	TGTGCCAGCAGGCCCCCTGGGGCCAACGTCCTGACTTTC
TRBD1	TRBV11-2	TRBJ2-6	few	CASSSGGTGANVLTF	TGTGCCAGCAGCTCAGGGGGCACTGGGGCCAACGTCCTGACTTTC
TRBD2	TRBV30	TRBJ2-5	once	CAWGGRWLAGGGETQYF	TGTGCCTGGGGGGGACGGTGGTTAGCGGGAGGAGGAGAGACCCAGTACTTC
TRBD2	TRBV29-1	TRBJ2-3	-	CSVGVTGGPTDTQYF	TGCAGCGTTGGGGTGACGGGAGGGCCTACAGATACGCAGTATTTT
-	TRBV10-1	TRBJ2-1	medium-sized	CASSDATRGERNEQFF	TGCGCCAGCAGTGACGCAACGCGCGGGGAACGGAATGAGCAGTTCTTC
-	TRBV19	TRBJ1-2	-	CASSPDSPIGGYTF	TGTGCCAGTAGTCCGGACAGCCCTATAGGAGGCTACACCTTC
-	TRBV27	TRBJ1-2	-	CASSLTGYYGYTF	TGTGCCAGCAGTTTAACGGGCTACTATGGCTACACCTTC
-	TRBV28	TRBJ2-2	-	CASILRSTGELFF	TGTGCCAGCATCCTCCGATCCACCGGGGAGCTGTTTTTT
-	TRBV28	TRBJ2-3	-	CAAKTPPTDTQYF	TGCGCTGCGAAAACTCCACCGACAGATACGCAGTATTTT
TRBD2	TRBV27	TRBJ2-1	-	CASRPGGSFYNEQFF	TGTGCCAGCAGACCGGGCGGGAGTTTCTACAATGAGCAGTTCTTC
TRBD1	TRBV28	TRBJ1-1	-	CASIQQGEAFF	TGTGCCAGCATCCAACAGGGGGAAGCTTTCTTT
TRBD1	TRBV7-9	TRBJ2-1	-	CASSPGQGKNRGDNEQFF	TGTGCCAGCAGTCCTGGACAGGGGAAGAATAGAGGGGACAATGAGCAGTTCTTC
-	TRBV9	TRBJ2-3	-	CASTPTPGTDTQYF	TGTGCCAGCACCCCCACCCCGGGGACAGATACGCAGTATTTT
-	TRBV9	TRBJ1-6	-	CASSVGIEGSPLHF	TGTGCCAGCAGCGTAGGCATAGAGGGTTCACCCCTCCACTTT